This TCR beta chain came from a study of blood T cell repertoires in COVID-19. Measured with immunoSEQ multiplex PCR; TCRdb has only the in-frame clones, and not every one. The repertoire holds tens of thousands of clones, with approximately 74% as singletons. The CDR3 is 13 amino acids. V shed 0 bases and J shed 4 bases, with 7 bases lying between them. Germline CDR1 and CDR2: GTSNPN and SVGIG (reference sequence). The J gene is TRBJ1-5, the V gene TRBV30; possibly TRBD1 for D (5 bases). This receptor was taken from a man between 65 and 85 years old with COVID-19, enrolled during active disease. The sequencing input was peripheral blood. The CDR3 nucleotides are TGTGCCTGGAGTGTACAGGAAAATCAGCCCCAGCATTTT. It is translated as CAWSVQENQPQHF.